What follows is one TCR beta chain and its context. Its antigen is unidentified. Clones were read by immunoSEQ multiplex PCR, and TCRdb kept only the in-frame ones, dropping some. The sample holds approximately 74,000 clones, 90% seen once. This record comes from a study of OX40 agonist ivuxolimab in advanced cancers. Study information: Patients in dose escalation had liver, melanoma, kidney or head and neck cancers. Partial responses were observed in three patients, of whom one had hepatocellular carcinoma and two had cutaneous melanoma. Study results and limitations: Blood T cells, both CD4+ and CD8+, expanded clonally by week 6 at 0.1 to 3.0 mg/kg. On average, a greater number of expanded clones characterised CD8+ T cells relative to CD4+.

This CDR3 has 13 amino acids. V lost 6 bases, J lost 6 bases, and 14 bases lay in between. Germline CDR1 and CDR2: SEHNR and FQNEAQ (reference sequence). The chain has TRBV7-9 and TRBJ1-2; D perhaps matches TRBD1 (6 bases). This receptor was identified in an adult with an advanced solid tumor such as melanoma, head and neck, liver or kidney cancer. The sequencing here drew on CD4+ or CD8+ T cells sorted from blood, taken in a trial of the OX40 agonist ivuxolimab. CDR3 in amino acids: CASSPVYRDGYTF. The CDR3 nucleotides are TGTGCCAGCAGTCCCGTTTACAGGGATGGCTACACCTTC.